The 8 T cell receptor beta chains below come from one sample, sequenced in a study of blood T cell repertoires in COVID-19. Method: immunoSEQ multiplex PCR; TCRdb's copy keeps in-frame clones and lacks some. This sample carries 60,000 or so clones, nearly 90% of them seen once, and the ten largest clones take roughly an eighth. Source material: peripheral blood. All receptors derive from a man between 60 and 75 years old with active COVID-19.

The V call is TRBV3-1 (or the pseudogene TRBV3-2), the J call TRBJ2-5; 12 nucleotides align to TRBD2. Per the germline V gene, CDR1 is LGHDT and CDR2 is YNNKEL (reference sequence). CDR3 size: 16 residues. V was pared by 1 base and J by 5 bases, with 5 bases of the junction left unmatched. CDR3 region: CASSQVLAGGWETQYF. The CDR3 bases are TGTGCCAGCAGCCAAGTACTAGCGGGGGGCTGGGAGACCCAGTACTTC.

V and J are TRBV27 and TRBJ1-4, with 7 nucleotides matching TRBD1. Germline CDR1 is MNHEY and CDR2 is SMNVEV (reference sequence). The CDR3 totals 23 residues. Germline trimming cut 4 bases from V and 0 bases from J; bases unmatched to any gene: 26. The CDR3 nucleotides are TGTGCCAGCAGTTCCGAAAGATTAAAATCGACAGGGCCTTTCCTCGCAACTAATGAAAAACTGTTTTTT. It yields the protein CASSSERLKSTGPFLATNEKLFF.

This clone was seen just once. The chain carries TRBV5-4 and TRBJ2-7; 8 bases line up with TRBD2. The CDR3 runs 15 residues. V was pared by 1 base and J by 3 bases, with 6 bases of the junction left unmatched. Per the germline V gene, CDR1 is SGHNT and CDR2 is YYREEE (reference sequence). Written as DNA, the CDR3 is TGTGCCAGCAGCTTGCCAGCGGGAGACATCTACGAGCAGTACTTC. This sequence encodes CASSLPAGDIYEQYF.

The chain has TRBV10-3 and TRBJ1-2; no clear D gene. Germline V gene lookup returns CDR1 ENHRY and CDR2 SYGVKD. The CDR3 spans 12 residues. Trimming removed 6 bases from V and 0 bases from J, with 5 bases in between. CDR3 loop: CAISRANYGYTF. CDR3 DNA: TGTGCCATCAGCCGTGCTAACTATGGCTACACCTTC.

This clone was seen a few times. As the CDR3 is not closed by the conserved phenylalanine or tryptophan, this likely results from a read error. The DNA is omitted, as the CDR3 cannot be located on it reliably, and the CDR3 follows TCRdb's listing. This chain connects TRBV30 to TRBJ1-1; the DNA was not used to check the table's D call, TRBD1. The CDR3 is 8 amino acids in total, end residues counted. The germline V gene has CDR1 GTSNPN and CDR2 SVGIG (reference sequence). Here the CDR3 reads CAYPTAQK.

This rearrangement joins TRBV24-1 to TRBJ2-1; 12 bases align to TRBD2. The germline V gene has CDR1 KGHDR and CDR2 SFDVKD. V shed 6 bases, J shed 3 bases, and the junction held 2 bases outside the gene matches. This CDR3 spans 15 amino acids. The CDR3 loop is CATSPSGRGYNEQFF. The CDR3 DNA sequence: TGTGCCACCAGTCCTAGCGGGAGGGGCTACAATGAGCAGTTCTTC.

The rearrangement uses TRBV5-4 and TRBJ1-1; TRBD1 agrees at 7 bases. The CDR3 is 15 amino acids. The ends lost 2 bases at V and 4 bases at J; junction bases unmatched: 8. The germline V gene encodes CDR1 SGHNT and CDR2 YYREEE (reference sequence). The DNA of the CDR3 is TGTGCCAGCAGCTTTGACATAGACAGGGCCACTGAAGCTTTCTTT. Encoded protein: CASSFDIDRATEAFF.

The rearrangement links TRBV24-1 to TRBJ2-1; D remains unclear. Trimming took off 3 bases at V and 13 bases at J, with 9 bases between the two ends. The germline CDR1 and CDR2 sequences are KGHDR and SFDVKD. The CDR3 covers 11 residues. The chain's CDR3 is CATSDRQAQFF. In DNA form, the CDR3 reads TGTGCCACCAGTGATAGGCAGGCACAGTTCTTC.